The 31 T cell receptor beta chains in this list originate from one sample, sequenced in a study of molecular identifiers for immune sequencing clone quantification. TCRdb used MiXCR to reprocess the PCR reads, holding one entry per CDR3 protein. This table has a few hundred thousand distinct CDR3 sequences, approximately 25% appearing once. Material: naive CD8+ T cells from blood, with Jurkat cell RNA spiked in. Subset noted: FACS-sorted CD8+CD4-CCR7+CD45RA+ naive T cells. These receptors all come from a human donor in good health. Some libraries in this study had Jurkat cell RNA spiked in.

The rearrangement links TRBV20-1 to TRBJ2-1; perhaps TRBD1 as D (6 bases). Per germline, CDR1 DFQATT and CDR2 SNEGSKA (reference sequence). The V gene lost 6 bases and the J gene lost 1 base, with 16 bases spanning the gap. The CDR3 is made up of 15 amino acids. Here the CDR3 reads CSATPTGKSYNEQFF. CDR3 nucleotide sequence: TGCAGTGCCACACCCACAGGGAAGTCCTACAATGAGCAGTTCTTC.

This chain's CDR3 is CASTTTLAGGSYNSPLHF. DNA of the CDR3: TGTGCCAGCACCACAACCCTTGCAGGGGGCTCCTATAATTCACCCCTCCACTTT. The V call is TRBV12-3 or TRBV12-4, the J call TRBJ1-6; TRBD1 agrees at 7 bases. The J segment lost 0 bases and the V segment lost 7 bases, leaving 12 bases of the junction unmatched. The CDR3 spans 18 residues.

Note on this clonotype: No conserved phenylalanine or tryptophan is present at the end of the CDR3, so a read error is the likely explanation. The V call is TRBV25-1, the J call TRBJ1-6, with D unclear. V lost 2 bases, J lost 0 bases, and 5 bases lay in between. Germline V gene data show CDR1 as MGHDK and CDR2 as SYGVNS. This CDR3 has 15 residues. DNA of the CDR3: TGTGCCAGCAGTGAAGACAACTCCTATAATTCACCCCTCCACTCT. It yields the protein CASSEDNSYNSPLHS.

The V gene is TRBV30, the J gene TRBJ1-1; D call uncertain. The germline CDR1 and CDR2 sequences are GTSNPN and SVGIG (reference sequence). Trimming removed 5 bases from V and 5 bases from J, with 15 bases in between. The CDR3 has 13 amino acids. The CDR3 coding sequence is TGTGCCTGGGATCAGATTGCGGGGACTGAAGCTTTCTTT. It encodes CAWDQIAGTEAFF.

The CDR3 spells CASRVFGAGSQPQHF. The CDR3 coding sequence is TGTGCCAGCAGGGTTTTCGGGGCAGGGTCCCAGCCCCAGCATTTT. V usage is TRBV6-2 or TRBV6-3 and J usage is TRBJ1-5; D is perhaps TRBD1 (5 bases). The CDR3 has 15 residues. Germline CDR1 MNHEY, CDR2 SVGEGT. Trimming pared 6 bases from V and 7 bases from J, leaving 19 bases between.

In regard to this clonotype: This sequence may be a read error, since a much larger clone differs from it by one base. The CDR3 spells CASHPRGGTEAFF. CDR3 coding DNA: TGTGCCAGTCATCCAAGGGGAGGCACTGAAGCTTTCTTT. The chain recombines TRBV6-2 or TRBV6-3 with TRBJ1-1; TRBD1 is a possible D gene (5 bases). The germline V gene encodes CDR1 MNHEY and CDR2 SVGEGT. The V and J ends lost 9 bases and 4 bases respectively, with 15 bases between them. The CDR3 spans 13 residues.

This clonotype has a handful of counts. The chain couples TRBV7-9 to TRBJ2-7; D might be TRBD2 (5 bases). The germline gives CDR1 SEHNR, CDR2 FQNEAQ (reference sequence). The V and J ends lost 4 bases and 5 bases respectively, with 9 bases between them. The CDR3 covers 12 residues. DNA of the CDR3: TGTGCCAGCAGCTCTAGCCGTGACGAGCAGTACTTC. It yields the protein CASSSSRDEQYF.

The table lists this clonotype with a count of one. A much bigger clone sits one base away, suggesting this may be a read error. The gene calls are TRBV12-3 or TRBV12-4 and TRBJ1-1; D unclear. With 3 bases removed from V and 3 bases from J, the gap between germline ends came to 11 bases. This CDR3 spans 14 amino acids. For the CDR3, the DNA is TGTGCCAGCAGTTTCGGGTGGAGGTACACTGAAGCTTTCTTT. Its protein product is CASSFGWRYTEAFF.

The sample holds many counts of this clonotype. The chain links TRBV7-6 to TRBJ1-5, with no clear D. Germline assignment: CDR1 SGHVS and CDR2 FNYEAQ. This CDR3 has 13 amino acids. The V end was cut by 5 bases, the J end by 0 bases, with 5 bases between. The DNA for the CDR3 is TGTGCCAGCAGCGCGAATAGCAATCAGCCCCAGCATTTT. This codes for CASSANSNQPQHF.

This clonotype has ten or more counts. The genes are TRBV30 and TRBJ2-5, with 8 bases matching TRBD2. The ends lost 1 base at V and 5 bases at J; junction bases unmatched: 9. This CDR3 region has 15 residues. CDR1 is GTSNPN and CDR2 is SVGIG in the germline V gene (reference sequence). The chain's CDR3 is CAWSALAGSRETQYF. CDR3 DNA sequence: TGTGCCTGGAGTGCCTTAGCGGGAAGTCGGGAGACCCAGTACTTC.

CDR3 sequence (DNA): TGTGCCATCAACAAGAACACCGGGGAGCTGTTTTTT. Translation: CAINKNTGELFF. The chain is built from TRBV10-3 and TRBJ2-2; no definite D call. The CDR3 spans 12 residues. Germline lookup yields CDR1 ENHRY and CDR2 SYGVKD. V lost 7 bases, J lost 1 base, and 4 bases lay in between.

There are many counts of this clonotype. The genes are TRBV7-7 and TRBJ1-1, with D hard to call. CDR3 size: 13 residues. Per germline, CDR1 SSHAT and CDR2 FNYEAQ (reference sequence). V was shortened by 5 bases and J by 4 bases, with 11 bases between the two germline ends. CDR3 DNA sequence: TGTGCCAGCAGCACCGGTCCCGGCACTGAAGCTTTCTTT. Amino acid sequence: CASSTGPGTEAFF.

Points on this clonotype: In this CDR3 the conserved last residue, phenylalanine or tryptophan, is missing, so a read error is likely. J is TRBJ1-2 and V is TRBV4-3; no clear D. The CDR3 extends over 15 amino acids. CDR1 is LGHNA, CDR2 YSLEER, per germline. The V and J ends lost 4 bases and 5 bases respectively, with 17 bases between them. CDR3 protein: CASSRGTGVGYGYTL. The CDR3 DNA is TGCGCCAGCAGCCGGGGAACTGGGGTCGGATATGGCTACACCCTC.

The sample holds many counts of this clonotype. The rearrangement joins TRBV13 to TRBJ2-5; 10 bases fit TRBD1. The CDR3 is 17 amino acids. V dropped 5 bases and J dropped 3; count of bases not matched to a gene: 12. Germline values: CDR1 PRHDT, CDR2 FYEKMQ (reference sequence). The CDR3 reads CASSLLSGTGEEETQYF. CDR3 nucleotides: TGTGCCAGCAGCCTGTTATCCGGGACAGGGGAGGAAGAGACCCAGTACTTC.

This clonotype has ten or more counts. The chain links TRBV29-1 to TRBJ1-1; no clear D gene. Germline V CDR1 and CDR2: SQVTM, ANQGSEA. Trimming removed 2 bases from V and 1 base from J, with 14 bases in between. The CDR3 sequence is 15 residues long. The CDR3 region is CSVESVAGPNTEAFF. The CDR3 nucleotides read TGCAGCGTTGAATCGGTTGCAGGCCCGAACACTGAAGCTTTCTTT.

Comment on this clonotype: A much larger clone differs from this one at a single base, so this may be a read error. The CDR3 nucleotides are TGTGCCAGCAGTTTAGAAAGGGGGCGAGACAATCAGCCCCAGCATTTT. It yields the protein CASSLERGRDNQPQHF. The rearrangement joins TRBV12-3 or TRBV12-4 to TRBJ1-5; 7 bases fit TRBD1. The length of the CDR3 is 16 residues. V was clipped by 1 base and J by 3 bases; unmatched bases: 6.

The sample holds many counts of this clonotype. This sequence joins TRBV7-9 and TRBJ2-3; no clear D gene. V lost 3 bases to trimming and J lost 0 bases, with 7 bases between them. The CDR3 has 14 residues. CDR1 and CDR2 (germline): SEHNR, FQNEAQ (reference sequence). CDR3: CASSLEGSTDTQYF. DNA for the CDR3: TGTGCCAGCAGCTTGGAAGGTAGCACAGATACGCAGTATTTT.

This clonotype was detected only a few times. The V and J genes are TRBV7-9 and TRBJ2-5; no clear D gene. CDR1 and CDR2 from the germline V gene are SEHNR and FQNEAQ (reference sequence). CDR3 length: 16 amino acids. With 5 bases removed from V and 3 bases from J, the gap between germline ends came to 19 bases. In DNA form, the CDR3 reads TGTGCCAGCAGCCCCCCAAGCCAATACCTGGAAGAGACCCAGTACTTC. Translation gives CASSPPSQYLEETQYF.

There are a few counts of this clonotype. The chain joins TRBV4-3 to TRBJ2-1, with D possibly being TRBD2 (6 bases). Deletions cut 6 bases from V and 2 bases from J, with 14 bases between. The CDR3 length is 15 residues. Per germline, CDR1 LGHNA and CDR2 YSLEER. The DNA of the CDR3 is TGCGCCAGCAGTTTGGAGCGGGCCACCTACAATGAGCAGTTCTTC. The encoded protein is CASSLERATYNEQFF.

The sample holds a few counts of this clonotype. The rearrangement uses TRBV19 and TRBJ2-2; 9 bases are shared with TRBD2. This CDR3 has 15 amino acids. Per germline, CDR1 LNHDA and CDR2 SQIVND (reference sequence). Losses at the gene ends were 3 bases for V and 6 bases for J; bases not matched to a gene: 5. Here the CDR3 reads CASSIFSGSPGELFF. CDR3 nucleotides: TGTGCCAGTAGTATTTTTAGCGGGAGTCCCGGGGAGCTGTTTTTT.

The rearrangement links TRBV12-3 or TRBV12-4 to TRBJ2-1, with D possibly matching TRBD1 (5 bases). The CDR3 consists of 13 residues. Trimming removed 6 bases from V and 9 bases from J, with 15 bases in between. Here the CDR3 reads CASRYLVTGEQFF. The CDR3 coding sequence is TGTGCCAGCAGGTATCTAGTTACAGGTGAGCAGTTCTTC.

Many counts were recorded for this clonotype. The gene calls are TRBV5-1 and TRBJ1-5; 7 bases line up with TRBD1. V shed 0 bases, J shed 5 bases, and the junction held 5 bases outside the gene matches. The CDR3 length is 15 residues. Germline CDR1 reads SGHRS; CDR2 reads YFSETQ. The CDR3 DNA sequence: TGCGCCAGCAGCTTGGGACAGGGCTTAGATCAGCCCCAGCATTTT. It codes for CASSLGQGLDQPQHF.

This clonotype was counted a few times. This rearrangement joins TRBV6-6 to TRBJ2-7; no reliable D call. Trimming stripped 6 bases from V and 0 bases from J, with 21 bases between. The CDR3 contains 17 residues. Germline V gene lookup returns CDR1 MNHNY and CDR2 SVGAGI (reference sequence). For the CDR3, the DNA is TGTGCCAGCAGCCCACTCGACGGCGGAAGGAGCTCCTACGAGCAGTACTTC. Amino acid sequence: CASSPLDGGRSSYEQYF.

A word on this clonotype: At one end the junction does not follow the germline gene, possibly because of a read error. The V and J genes are TRBV4-1 and TRBJ2-7; unclear D gene. The germline gives CDR1 MGHRA, CDR2 YSYEKL. This CDR3 region has 13 residues. For the CDR3, the DNA is TGCGCCAGAAGCCCAGTTACGAACTACGAGCAGTACTTC. The encoded protein is CARSPVTNYEQYF.

This clonotype was recorded a few times. V and J are TRBV13 and TRBJ2-1, with 9 bases aligning to TRBD2. Germline V gene sequence: CDR1 PRHDT, CDR2 FYEKMQ (reference sequence). The CDR3 is 16 amino acids. V was clipped by 4 bases and J by 0 bases; unmatched bases: 4. CDR3 sequence (DNA): TGTGCCAGCAGCTCCGGACTAGCGCACTCCTACAATGAGCAGTTCTTC. Translating it yields CASSSGLAHSYNEQFF.

This clonotype turned up a few times. The genes are TRBV28 and TRBJ2-7; 7 bases are shared with TRBD2. With V trimmed by 4 bases and J by 2 bases, 8 bases remained unmatched. The CDR3 sequence is 15 residues long. Germline CDR1 is MDHEN and CDR2 is SYDVKM. The CDR3 is CASSSPSGPTYEQYF. In nucleotides, the CDR3 is TGTGCCAGCAGTTCCCCTAGCGGTCCCACCTACGAGCAGTACTTC. Looking up the rest from reference TRBV28 and TRBJ2-7 gives the full variable domain: DVKVTQSSRYLVKRTGEKVFLECVQDMDHENMFWYRQDPGLGLRLIYFSYDVKMKEKGDIPEGYSVSREKKERFSLILESASTNQTSMYLCASSSPSGPTYEQYFGPGTRLTVT.

The chain joins TRBV3-2 to TRBJ2-7; the table's D call, TRBD1, was not checked against the DNA. TRBV3-2 represents a pseudogene. This CDR3 has 16 amino acids. The chain's CDR3 is CASSQDGGQGLYEQYF. CDR3 coding DNA: TGTGCCAGCAGCCAAGATGGGGGCCAGGGACTCTACGAGCAGTACTTC.

This clonotype was counted ten times or more. The chain carries TRBV20-1 and TRBJ1-4; D gene unclear. The CDR3 totals 14 residues. Germline loops: CDR1 DFQATT, CDR2 SNEGSKA (reference sequence). V lost 2 bases and J lost 0, with 7 bases in between. The CDR3 reads CSARLTTTNEKLFF. In DNA form, the CDR3 reads TGCAGTGCTAGATTAACTACAACTAATGAAAAACTGTTTTTT.

This clonotype occurred many times. The V and J genes are TRBV29-1 and TRBJ1-1; 10 bases are a match to TRBD1. The germline V gene encodes CDR1 SQVTM and CDR2 ANQGSEA. The CDR3 is made up of 16 amino acids. Trimming removed 7 bases from V and 0 bases from J; junction bases left unmatched: 11. The CDR3 DNA is TGCAGCGCAAAGGGGACAGGGGATTTAATGAACACTGAAGCTTTCTTT. Translation gives CSAKGTGDLMNTEAFF.

This clonotype was counted at least ten times. The genes are TRBV7-8 and TRBJ2-3; 9 bases align to TRBD2. V dropped 3 bases and J dropped 2; count of bases not matched to a gene: 6. In germline, CDR1 is SGHVS, CDR2 FQNEAQ. This CDR3 has 16 amino acids. DNA of the CDR3: TGTGCCAGCAGCTTTCTGGCTAGCGGGGTCACAGATACGCAGTATTTT. This gives the protein CASSFLASGVTDTQYF. Full variable domain (rest looked up from reference TRBV7-8 and TRBJ2-3): GAGVSQSPRYKVAKRGQDVALRCDPISGHVSLFWYQQALGQGPEFLTYFQNEAQLDKSGLPSDRFFAERPEGSVSTLKIQRTQQEDSAVYLCASSFLASGVTDTQYFGPGTRLTVL.

This clonotype was recorded at least ten times. V usage is TRBV27 and J usage is TRBJ2-7, with D perhaps TRBD2 (6 bases). The V end lost 6 bases, the J end lost 0 bases, and 12 bases lay between the germline ends. The CDR3 is 14 residues long. Germline loops: CDR1 MNHEY, CDR2 SMNVEV (reference sequence). CDR3 DNA sequence: TGTGCCAGCAGCTTTAGCGGCAGCTCCTACGAGCAGTACTTC. This encodes CASSFSGSSYEQYF.